This is a list of T cell receptor beta chains from one sample in a study of blood T cell repertoires in COVID-19. Using immunoSEQ multiplex PCR, the repertoire was profiled, and TCRdb retains in-frame clones only, with some absent. The repertoire consists of about 160,000 clones, with over 80% occurring once and the leading ten covering roughly 9.2%. The sample taken for sequencing was peripheral blood. The receptors here all came from a woman older than 75 with active or convalescent COVID-19. CDR3s include the opening cysteine and the closing phenylalanine or tryptophan. Fields, in order: clone size, D gene, J gene, V gene, CDR3 DNA, CDR3 protein. D genes are given only for firm matches. Size tells how often a clone was seen (once, few, many) or the class of an expanded clone, and some rows leave it out.

- | TRBD1 | TRBJ1-2 | TRBV7-9 | TGTGCCAGCAGCATGCCGGGATCAGGGGGAATTAATGGCTACACCTTC | CASSMPGSGGINGYTF
few | TRBD2 | TRBJ2-1 | TRBV7-2 | TGTGCCAGTTTACTAGCGGGGGGGCCAAAAGTCAATGAGCAGTTCTTC | CASLLAGGPKVNEQFF
few | - | TRBJ1-2 | TRBV19 | TGTGCCAGTAGTGGAGGAAACAACTATGGCTACACCTTC | CASSGGNNYGYTF
- | TRBD1 | TRBJ1-1 | TRBV27 | TGTGCCAGCAGTTTACTCCGGGACAGAGACACTGAAGCTTTCTTT | CASSLLRDRDTEAFF
- | - | TRBJ2-7 | TRBV19 | TGTGCCAGTAGTATAGATCGAGGCTCACGAGAGTACTTC | CASSIDRGSREYF
once | - | TRBJ1-1 | TRBV9 | TGTGCCAGCAGCGTAGGAACACGGAACACTGAAGCTTTCTTT | CASSVGTRNTEAFF
once | - | TRBJ2-2 | TRBV11-2 | TGTGCCAGCAGCCCCCTTAGTGGTCGGAACACCGGGGAGCTGTTTTTT | CASSPLSGRNTGELFF
- | TRBD1 | TRBJ2-7 | TRBV6-5 | TGTGCCAGCAGTTACTCGAGGGACAGGGCCACCTACGAGCAGTACTTC | CASSYSRDRATYEQYF
- | - | TRBJ1-2 | TRBV3-1/TRBV3-2 | TGTGCCAGCAGCCCGGCTAACGGGGGGCATATTGGCTACACCTTC | CASSPANGGHIGYTF
- | - | TRBJ1-2 | TRBV20-1 | TGCGGCTTGAGGGATGGCTACACCTTC | CGLRDGYTF
- | TRBD2 | TRBJ2-5 | TRBV30 | TGTGCCTGGAGTGGACTAGCGGGGGGGCAGGGGGCCCAGTACTTC | CAWSGLAGGQGAQYF
- | - | TRBJ1-2 | TRBV6-2/TRBV6-3 | TGTGCCAGCAGTAGGGAGGATCGGATCAGCTATGGCTACACCTTC | CASSREDRISYGYTF
- | - | TRBJ1-6 | TRBV18 | TGTGCCAGCTCACCAACTCCGGGGAGCTTAAATTCACCCCTCCACTTT | CASSPTPGSLNSPLHF
once | TRBD1 | TRBJ1-4 | TRBV18 | TGTGCCAGCTCCAGCCGGGACAGCACCTTCGCAACTAATGAAAAACTGTTTTTT | CASSSRDSTFATNEKLFF
- | - | TRBJ2-1 | TRBV4-3 | TGCGCCAGCAGCCAGTCCCCTGTCCGGGGGAGCTCCTACAATGAGCAGTTCTTC | CASSQSPVRGSSYNEQFF
many | TRBD1 | TRBJ1-2 | TRBV2 | TGTGCCAGCAGCGCACAGGGGGGCTATGGCTACACCTTC | CASSAQGGYGYTF
- | TRBD2 | TRBJ2-1 | TRBV2 | TGTGCCACAGAGGGGACTAGTTTTGAGCAGTTCTTC | CATEGTSFEQFF
- | - | TRBJ2-1 | TRBV4-1 | TGCGCCAGCAGCCAAGTGAGAACAGGACCGAACAATGAGCAGTTCTTC | CASSQVRTGPNNEQFF
- | - | TRBJ2-3 | TRBV7-2 | TGTGCCAGCAGCTTAGTTGTGCGTCTCGGAGATACGCAGTATTTT | CASSLVVRLGDTQYF
few | - | TRBJ1-1 | TRBV3-1/TRBV3-2 | TGTGCCAGCACGATTCAGGGAATTGGGACTGAAGCTTTCTTT | CASTIQGIGTEAFF
- | TRBD1 | TRBJ2-3 | TRBV4-3 | TGCGCCAGCAGCCAAGAGACAGGGACCACAGGTACGCAGTATTTT | CASSQETGTTGTQYF
- | - | TRBJ2-3 | TRBV29-1 | TGCAGCGTTGACGGGGGACGCTCGCCGGATACGCAGTATTTT | CSVDGGRSPDTQYF
- | - | TRBJ1-2 | TRBV11-3 | TGTGCCAGCAGCTCCCCGAGGGTATATGGCTACACCTTC | CASSSPRVYGYTF
many | - | TRBJ2-5 | TRBV12-3/TRBV12-4 | TGTGCCAGCAGTTCAGAAGAGACCCAGTACTTC | CASSSEETQYF
- | - | TRBJ1-1 | TRBV10-3 | TGTGCCATCAGTGAAGGGGAGAACACTGAAGCTTTCTTT | CAISEGENTEAFF
- | - | TRBJ1-4 | TRBV7-9 | TGTGCCAGCAGCTTAGAGGGGAAGGCTAATGAAAAACTGTTTTTT | CASSLEGKANEKLFF
once | - | TRBJ2-5 | TRBV14 | TGTGCCAGCAGGCGGGACAGCCAAGAGACCCAGTACTTC | CASRRDSQETQYF
- | - | TRBJ1-2 | TRBV4-1 | TGCGCCAGCAGCCAACCCACAAGGGGCAAGTCCTATGGCTACACCTTC | CASSQPTRGKSYGYTF
- | TRBD1 | TRBJ1-1 | TRBV5-1 | TGCGCCAGCAGCCCACGGACAGGGGTGAACACTGAAGCTTTCTTT | CASSPRTGVNTEAFF
- | - | TRBJ2-3 | TRBV5-3 | TGTGCCAGAAGCTTGGGTGGTCAAATGGGCTCGGTCACAGATACGCAGTATTTT | CARSLGGQMGSVTDTQYF
- | - | TRBJ1-4 | TRBV4-3 | TGCGCCAGCAGCCAGCCAGGAGGGAATGAAAAACTGTTTTTT | CASSQPGGNEKLFF
once | TRBD1 | TRBJ1-6 | TRBV10-3 | TGTGCCATCGGGGGACAGGGGTATAATTCACCCCTCCACTTT | CAIGGQGYNSPLHF
few | - | TRBJ1-5 | TRBV4-1 | TGCGCCAGCAGCCAAGAAGGCGGGATGAGCAATCAGCCCCAGCATTTT | CASSQEGGMSNQPQHF
- | TRBD1 | TRBJ1-4 | TRBV14 | TGTGCCAGCAGCCAGGACAGGCGGAATGAAAAACTGTTTTTT | CASSQDRRNEKLFF
few | - | TRBJ1-5 | TRBV19 | TGTGCCAGTAGTATAGTAGGGGGTAACAGCAATCAGCCCCAGCATTTT | CASSIVGGNSNQPQHF
- | - | TRBJ1-2 | TRBV27 | TGTGCCAGCAGTTCTCAGGGGCCCTATGGCTACACCTTC | CASSSQGPYGYTF
- | - | TRBJ2-3 | TRBV19 | TGTGCCAGTAGTTACACAGATACGCAGTATTTT | CASSYTDTQYF
- | - | TRBJ1-2 | TRBV25-1 | TGTGCCAGCAGTGAACAGGGTAACTATGGCTACACCTTC | CASSEQGNYGYTF
- | - | TRBJ1-1 | TRBV5-5 | TGTGCCAGCAGCCGCCCTGCCCCTACGAGGGCTGAAGCTTTCTTT | CASSRPAPTRAEAFF
- | TRBD1 | TRBJ1-5 | TRBV7-2 | TGTGCCAGCAGCTTAGGTGGGGGACAGGGGGCAACTCAGCCCCAGCATTTT | CASSLGGGQGATQPQHF
- | TRBD1 | TRBJ2-7 | TRBV19 | TGTGCCAGTAGTACCCCGGGACAGGGGCATGACGAGCAGTACTTC | CASSTPGQGHDEQYF
- | TRBD1 | TRBJ1-6 | TRBV6-5 | TGTGCCAGCAGTTACCTCCTGGACAGGGGGAATTCACCCCTCCACTTT | CASSYLLDRGNSPLHF
- | - | TRBJ2-2 | TRBV7-8 | TGTGCCAGCAGCCCTTCTAATAGGGAGCTGTTTTTT | CASSPSNRELFF
- | TRBD1 | TRBJ1-1 | TRBV7-9 | TGTGCCAGCAGCTTAAAGTCAGGGGGAAACACTGAAGCTTTCTTT | CASSLKSGGNTEAFF
- | TRBD1 | TRBJ1-5 | TRBV5-8 | TGTGCCAGCAGCTCGGGACAGTTGAATCAGCCCCAGCATTTT | CASSSGQLNQPQHF
once | TRBD1 | TRBJ1-2 | TRBV6-4 | TGTGCCAGCAGCGGACAGGGGGCCCATGGCTACACCTTC | CASSGQGAHGYTF
- | - | TRBJ1-2 | TRBV6-5 | TGTGCCAGCAGTTACTCGGCCGGAGGGAGTGGCTACACCTTC | CASSYSAGGSGYTF
- | TRBD1 | TRBJ2-7 | TRBV4-1 | TGCGCCAGCAGCCCCGGGACAGGGGGCACCTACGAGCAGTACTTC | CASSPGTGGTYEQYF
- | TRBD1 | TRBJ1-2 | TRBV19 | TGTGCCAGTACCCCTGCGACAGGGACCTATGGCTACACCTTC | CASTPATGTYGYTF
- | TRBD2 | TRBJ2-2 | TRBV7-2 | TGTGCCAGCAGCGCCTCCGGACTAGCGAACACCGGGGAGCTGTTTTTT | CASSASGLANTGELFF
- | TRBD2 | TRBJ2-3 | TRBV5-8 | TGTGCCAGCAGCTTGGCGCGGGGGAAAGGCACAGATACGCAGTATTTT | CASSLARGKGTDTQYF
- | - | TRBJ1-5 | TRBV30 | TGTGCCTGGAGTGTAATGGGGGGGAATCAGCCCCAGCATTTT | CAWSVMGGNQPQHF
- | TRBD1 | TRBJ1-5 | TRBV5-8 | TGTGCCAGCAGCAAGACAGGGGATAGCAATCAGCCCCAGCATTTT | CASSKTGDSNQPQHF
- | TRBD2 | TRBJ2-3 | TRBV18 | TGTGCCACCTTCCGTAGCGGGGGTAGCACAGATACGCAGTATTTT | CATFRSGGSTDTQYF
once | TRBD1 | TRBJ1-2 | TRBV14 | TGTGCCAGCAGCCACTTGAATCCCCCAACAGGGGAATTGTACTATGGCTACACCTTC | CASSHLNPPTGELYYGYTF